This TCR beta chain was captured in a study of early T cells in non-severe SARS-CoV-2 infection. The CDR3 covers 15 residues. With 4 bases clipped from V and 4 bases from J, the junction kept 9 bases outside the gene matches. Germline values: CDR1 MDHEN, CDR2 SYDVKM. Using its own MiXCR run on the 5' RACE reads, TCRdb lists one record per CDR3 protein. The sample includes 85,000 to 100,000 distinct CDR3 sequences, roughly 9.6% of them seen just once. The table lists this clonotype with a few counts. The gene calls are TRBV28 and TRBJ1-1, with 7 bases that match TRBD1. Sequencing was performed on whole blood, taken at baseline. The TCR originated in an adult who was a healthcare worker with PCR-confirmed SARS-CoV-2 infection or an uninfected control (not recorded which). CDR3 sequence reads: CASSSPYRGGTEAFF. CDR3 coding DNA: TGTGCCAGCAGTTCCCCCTACAGGGGTGGCACTGAAGCTTTCTTT.